The rows below give T cell receptor beta chains drawn from one sample of a study of control samples from healthy donors and cancer patients. This table comes from immunoSEQ multiplex PCR, and its TCRdb copy is limited to in-frame clones, with some not included. The sample has about 58,000 clones; around 87% are singletons. The specimen sequenced was PBMCs. The origin of the receptors is a woman aged 60 to 75 with lung cancer. Each CDR3 is given with its conserved first and last residue. The order of the fields is D gene, V gene, J gene, CDR3 protein. A D gene is named only where the DNA matches it firmly.

-,TRBV6-5,TRBJ1-3,CASLVAWGNTIYF
-,TRBV28,TRBJ1-4,CASRRTGPNEKLFF
TRBD1,TRBV11-1,TRBJ1-6,CASSLDRGHYNSPLHF
TRBD2,TRBV7-9,TRBJ2-3,CASSLGAGGPGTQYF
-,TRBV7-9,TRBJ1-2,CATPVNPGSYGYTF
-,TRBV6-5,TRBJ2-7,CASSSLDSYEQYF
TRBD1,TRBV9,TRBJ1-6,CASSGGQGLANSPLHF
-,TRBV7-6,TRBJ2-3,CASSLYQRGLGDTQYF
-,TRBV5-1,TRBJ1-1,CASSLEVGMNTEAFF
-,TRBV15,TRBJ2-5,CATSRDWMRRLAQETQYF
TRBD1,TRBV5-5,TRBJ1-3,CASSLEARGTGNTIYF
-,TRBV5-6,TRBJ2-6,CASSPRGAGANVLTF
-,TRBV12-3/TRBV12-4,TRBJ2-7,CASSSSYEQYF
TRBD2,TRBV27,TRBJ2-7,CASSASGTRSEQYF
-,TRBV7-9,TRBJ2-2,CASSQAGQGNTGELFF
-,TRBV29-1,TRBJ1-3,CSVVKGNTIYF
-,TRBV5-1,TRBJ2-5,CASSLDWLAQETQYF
-,TRBV7-3,TRBJ1-6,CASSSRAGLNSPLHF
-,TRBV5-4,TRBJ1-2,CASSLAGAAINYGYTF
-,TRBV7-2,TRBJ2-7,CASSLDYYEQYF
-,TRBV7-2,TRBJ1-1,CASRQLPMNTEAFF
-,TRBV28,TRBJ1-1,CASGAGPTEAFF